This record concerns one T cell receptor (beta chain) sequence. Its specificity is unknown. This entry is derived from a study of brain metastases from non-small cell lung cancer. Profiled with immunoSEQ multiplex PCR; TCRdb holds only in-frame clones, not every one. The repertoire holds 2,000 to 2,500 clones, with about 89% as singletons. The V gene's germline CDR1 is SGHRS and CDR2 YFSETQ. CDR3 length: 15 amino acids. Trimming cost V 5 bases and J 5 bases; bases outside gene matches: 4. General study findings and limits: Fewer infiltrating T cells were found in brain metastases than primaries. Compared with their matched primary tumors, about 64% of brain metastases showed expanded T-cell clones.

Sequencing was performed on primary lung tumor tissue. The chain couples TRBV5-1 to TRBJ2-2; 12 bases are shared with TRBD2. The TCR comes from a donor over 35 with non-small cell lung cancer. The CDR3 here is CASSRTSGMTGELFF. The CDR3, as DNA: TGCGCCAGCAGTCGGACTAGCGGGATGACCGGGGAGCTGTTTTTT.